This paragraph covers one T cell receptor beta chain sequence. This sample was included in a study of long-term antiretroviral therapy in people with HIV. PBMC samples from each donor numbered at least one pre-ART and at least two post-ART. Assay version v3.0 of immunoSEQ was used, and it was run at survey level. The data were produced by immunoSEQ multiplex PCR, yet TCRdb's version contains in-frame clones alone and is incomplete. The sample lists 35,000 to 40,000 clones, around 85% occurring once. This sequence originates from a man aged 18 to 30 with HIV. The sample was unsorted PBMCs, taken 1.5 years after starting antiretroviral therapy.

In nucleotides, the CDR3 is TGTGCCAGCAGTTTACTGACCGGGGAGCTGTTTTTT. Encoded protein: CASSLLTGELFF. This rearrangement joins TRBV28 to TRBJ2-2; no reliable D call. Looked up from germline, CDR1 is MDHEN and CDR2 is SYDVKM. Between the trimmed V and J ends, which lost 2 bases and 5 bases, there was a span of 3 bases. The CDR3 covers 12 residues. The whole variable domain, remainder taken from reference TRBV28 and TRBJ2-2, is DVKVTQSSRYLVKRTGEKVFLECVQDMDHENMFWYRQDPGLGLRLIYFSYDVKMKEKGDIPEGYSVSREKKERFSLILESASTNQTSMYLCASSLLTGELFFGEGSRLTVL.